The present T cell receptor (beta chain) was sequenced within a study of cytomegalovirus exposure and HLA in healthy donors. Study background: The roughly 110 validation repertoires matched the roughly 630 first-cohort repertoires in platform, a later analysis reported.

Regarding this clone: Its cognate antigen is unknown.

Measured with immunoSEQ multiplex PCR; TCRdb has only the in-frame clones, and not every one. The repertoire has roughly 100,000 clones, about 95% of them found once; the top ten carry 0.89%. Overall study findings and caveats: Some TCR beta chains (about 180 of them) were listed as cytomegalovirus-associated. The classifier reportedly diagnosed cytomegalovirus status with high sensitivity and specificity. Most TCR sequences proved rare, with some public TCRs found in many donors.

The sample was PBMCs. This receptor was identified in a woman between 18 and 29 years old in good health and CMV-seronegative.

The CDR3 DNA is TGCGCCAGCAGCCTCGGACAGGGGTGGACAGATACGCAGTATTTT. This sequence encodes CASSLGQGWTDTQYF. The J gene is TRBJ2-3, the V gene TRBV5-1, with 9 nucleotides matching TRBD1. The CDR3 extends over 15 amino acids. Germline V CDR1 and CDR2: SGHRS, YFSETQ. V lost 4 bases to trimming and J lost 3 bases; unmatched junction nucleotides: 6. The full variable domain, completed using reference TRBV5-1 and TRBJ2-3, is KAGVTQTPRYLIKTRGQQVTLSCSPISGHRSVSWYQQTPGQGLQFLFEYFSETQRNKGNFPGRFSGRQFSNSRSEMNVSTLELGDSALYLCASSLGQGWTDTQYFGPGTRLTVL.